These T cell receptor beta chains were read from a single sample in a study of cytomegalovirus exposure and HLA in healthy donors. Assay used: immunoSEQ multiplex PCR; TCRdb lists only in-frame clones, some missing. This table has about 140,000 clones, 70% to 85% appearing once. Sequencing input: PBMCs. These receptors were obtained from a woman in her forties in good health and CMV-seronegative. Each CDR3 is given with its conserved first and last residue. The D gene is left open where the match is weak. Clone size is given for some rows only: seen once, a few or many times, or a class if the clone is expanded.

clone size | D gene | CDR3 length | J gene | V gene | CDR3 DNA | CDR3 protein
. | . | 16 | TRBJ2-1 | TRBV19 | TGTGCCAGTAGTATTGGTCCGGGGAGCTCCTACAATGAGCAGTTCTTC | CASSIGPGSSYNEQFF
once | TRBD2 | 16 | TRBJ2-1 | TRBV11-2 | TGTGCCAGCAGCTTGTTTGTGGGAGGGCCCTACAATGAGCAGTTCTTC | CASSLFVGGPYNEQFF
. | . | 14 | TRBJ2-7 | TRBV28 | TGTGCCAGCAGTCCTGGACAGCCGTCCTACGAGCAGTACTTC | CASSPGQPSYEQYF
. | TRBD2 | 16 | TRBJ2-3 | TRBV4-3 | TGCGCCAGCAGCCAAGGGCTAGCGGGAGGCACAGATACGCAGTATTTT | CASSQGLAGGTDTQYF
. | TRBD1 | 16 | TRBJ1-1 | TRBV19 | TGTGCCAGTAGTCTCTCCGCGACAGGGAGGAGGGATGAAGCTTTCTTT | CASSLSATGRRDEAFF
. | TRBD1 | 16 | TRBJ2-7 | TRBV7-2 | TGTGCCAGCAGCTTAGTGTCCGGGACAGGGCCCTACGAGCAGTACTTC | CASSLVSGTGPYEQYF
. | TRBD2 | 17 | TRBJ2-1 | TRBV14 | TGTGCCAGCAGCCAACCCTATTTAGCGGGAGTAGACAATGAGCAGTTCTTC | CASSQPYLAGVDNEQFF
. | . | 14 | TRBJ1-2 | TRBV27 | TGTGCCAGCAGCTCATCCCGGACAAATTATGGCTACACCTTC | CASSSSRTNYGYTF
few | TRBD1 | 16 | TRBJ1-1 | TRBV4-3 | TGCGCCAGCAGGGGAACCTTTACAGGGGCGAACACTGAAGCTTTCTTT | CASRGTFTGANTEAFF
. | TRBD2 | 16 | TRBJ2-2 | TRBV4-3 | TGCGCCAGCAGCCACGGGGGACTAGCGGGAGCCGGGGAGCTGTTTTTT | CASSHGGLAGAGELFF